The rows below give T cell receptor beta chains drawn from one sample of a study of glioma-infiltrating T cells after dendritic cell vaccination. The table came from immunoSEQ multiplex PCR; TCRdb's copy has only in-frame clones and leaves some out. The table lists 55,000 to 70,000 clones, approximately 78% of them singletons. The sample consisted of blood, taken before dendritic cell vaccination. The receptors derive from a human donor with glioblastoma. CDR3s include the opening cysteine and the closing phenylalanine or tryptophan. The order of the fields is clone size, J gene, V gene, D gene, CDR3 DNA, CDR3 protein. The D gene is left open where the match is weak. Clone size is stated in some rows and not others, as once, few, many or a class when expanded.

size: NA; J: TRBJ1-6; V: TRBV11-2; D: NA; DNA: TGTGCCAGCAACCCGCCGGGGGGGGCCCTCCACTTT; CDR3: CASNPPGGALHF
size: NA; J: TRBJ1-5; V: TRBV10-2; D: NA; DNA: TGCGCCAGCAGTACGGGAGTGTCGAATCAGCCCCAGCATTTT; CDR3: CASSTGVSNQPQHF
size: NA; J: TRBJ1-6; V: TRBV6-1; D: NA; DNA: TGTGCCAGCAGTGAGTCTTACAGGAATTCACCCCTCCACTTT; CDR3: CASSESYRNSPLHF
size: NA; J: TRBJ2-7; V: TRBV4-1; D: TRBD2; DNA: TGCGCCAGCAGCCAAGACCTAGCGGGGTCTTCCTACGAGCAGTACTTC; CDR3: CASSQDLAGSSYEQYF
size: few; J: TRBJ1-4; V: TRBV2; D: TRBD1; DNA: TGTGCCAGCAGCGGCACAGGGGGGAATGAAAAACTGTTTTTT; CDR3: CASSGTGGNEKLFF
size: NA; J: TRBJ2-3; V: TRBV5-1; D: TRBD2; DNA: TGCGCCAGCAGCTTGACTAGCGGGGGGGCTAGCACAGATACGCAGTATTTT; CDR3: CASSLTSGGASTDTQYF
size: NA; J: TRBJ2-5; V: TRBV7-9; D: NA; DNA: TGTGCCAGCAGCTCCCAGGTTCGGCAAGAGACCCAGTACTTC; CDR3: CASSSQVRQETQYF
size: NA; J: TRBJ2-3; V: TRBV4-2; D: TRBD2; DNA: TGTGCCAGCAGCCAACCCAAGACTAGCGGGGGGGCAGATACGCAGTATTTT; CDR3: CASSQPKTSGGADTQYF
size: NA; J: TRBJ1-5; V: TRBV10-2; D: NA; DNA: TGCGCCAGCAGTGAGTCGATTCGTCTGCGGGGAAATCAGCCCCAGCATTTT; CDR3: CASSESIRLRGNQPQHF
size: NA; J: TRBJ2-1; V: TRBV5-4; D: TRBD1; DNA: TGTGCCAGCAGCTCCGGGACAGGGGGTTACAATGAGCAGTTCTTC; CDR3: CASSSGTGGYNEQFF
size: once; J: TRBJ1-5; V: TRBV10-2; D: TRBD1; DNA: TGCGCCAGCTACAGGGGGGGCAATCAGCCCCAGCATTTT; CDR3: CASYRGGNQPQHF
size: once; J: TRBJ2-5; V: TRBV29-1; D: TRBD1; DNA: TGCAGCGTTGTAGAGGGGGCAGGAGAGACCCAGTACTTC; CDR3: CSVVEGAGETQYF
size: NA; J: TRBJ1-5; V: TRBV2; D: TRBD1; DNA: TGTGCCAGCAAATGGGAACAGGGGAGCAATCAGCCCCAGCATTTT; CDR3: CASKWEQGSNQPQHF
size: NA; J: TRBJ2-2; V: TRBV2; D: TRBD2; DNA: TGTGCCAGCAGTGAAGGACTAGCGGGGATAGGGGAGCTGTTTTTT; CDR3: CASSEGLAGIGELFF
size: NA; J: TRBJ2-3; V: TRBV7-8; D: NA; DNA: TGTGCCAGCAGCCCCCACGGTAGCACAGATACGCAGTATTTT; CDR3: CASSPHGSTDTQYF
size: NA; J: TRBJ2-1; V: TRBV5-5; D: TRBD2; DNA: TGTGCCAGCACTGCTAGCGGGGGGGCCCTTTACAATGAGCAGTTCTTC; CDR3: CASTASGGALYNEQFF
size: NA; J: TRBJ1-1; V: TRBV7-8; D: TRBD1; DNA: TGTGCCAGCAGCTCCAATACAGGGGGACGGACTGAAGCTTTCTTT; CDR3: CASSSNTGGRTEAFF
size: NA; J: TRBJ2-5; V: TRBV7-2; D: NA; DNA: TGTGCCAGCAGCTTCGCGGGGTCCCAAGAGACCCAGTACTTC; CDR3: CASSFAGSQETQYF
size: NA; J: TRBJ2-7; V: TRBV4-2; D: NA; DNA: TGTGCCAGCAGCCAAGACGCGGGGGCGAGGGACGAGCAGTACTTC; CDR3: CASSQDAGARDEQYF
size: once; J: TRBJ2-5; V: TRBV19; D: NA; DNA: TGTGCCAGTAGTGGTCGTACTCTGGTCGAAACCCAGTACTTC; CDR3: CASSGRTLVETQYF